This entry describes one T cell receptor beta chain. The primer mix had 60 Vbeta and 13 Jbeta primers. TCRdb keeps only in-frame clones here, not all; method: immunoSEQ multiplex PCR. This sample carries roughly 200,000 clones, more than 65% of them seen once, and the ten largest clones take 0.63%. The data were obtained in a study of cytomegalovirus exposure and HLA in healthy donors. CDR1 is SGHNT, CDR2 YENEEA, per germline. With 4 bases clipped from V and 6 bases from J, the junction kept 7 bases outside the gene matches. The CDR3 consists of 17 residues. This rearrangement joins TRBV11-3 to TRBJ2-1, with 15 nucleotides matching TRBD2. This TCR was sampled from a man in his late teens or twenties in good health and CMV-seronegative. Sequencing was performed on PBMCs. CDR3 in DNA: TGTGCCAGCAGCTCCGGACTAGCGGGAGGGCGGGTCAATGAGCAGTTCTTC. It translates to CASSSGLAGGRVNEQFF.